These T cell receptor beta chains were read from a single sample in a study of shared clonotypes between healthy human individuals. The data were produced by immunoSEQ multiplex PCR, yet TCRdb's version contains in-frame clones alone and is incomplete. The sample lists over 800,000 clones, over 90% occurring once. Sequences were obtained from naive CD8+ T cells sorted from blood. The receptors derive from a man aged 25 to 40 in good health. Both conserved end residues are trimmed from each CDR3.

J | V | CDR3
TRBJ1-1 | TRBV9 | ASSVGQMNTEAF
TRBJ2-7 | TRBV4-3 | ASSPTGYEQY
TRBJ1-1 | TRBV29-1 | SVFLFDKEQAF
TRBJ2-7 | TRBV6-5 | ASSYTTSGRAYEQY
TRBJ2-7 | TRBV4-3 | ASSPVAGGPYEQY
TRBJ2-7 | TRBV5-4 | ASSPGGSYEQY
TRBJ2-7 | TRBV9 | ASSSRDRESEQY
TRBJ2-7 | TRBV28 | ASSFRDRGTEQY
TRBJ2-3 | TRBV27 | ASSLDGNTQY
TRBJ2-2 | TRBV11-2 | ASGGDTGELF
TRBJ2-3 | TRBV6-5 | ASSYSSTDTQY
TRBJ1-2 | TRBV28 | ASRARDRGGYT
TRBJ1-4 | TRBV27 | ASSLAGKKKLF
TRBJ2-1 | TRBV27 | ASSFPQRNEQF
TRBJ2-3 | TRBV11-2 | ASSLDNGFSTDTQY
TRBJ2-1 | TRBV11-2 | ASSLAHKTSEQF
TRBJ2-1 | TRBV21-1 | ASSKVSLAVSSYNEQF
TRBJ2-3 | TRBV7-9 | ASSSPGTGSDTQY
TRBJ1-5 | TRBV28 | ASRDPTTGSNQPQH
TRBJ2-7 | TRBV4-1 | ASSLQHSAEQY
TRBJ1-4 | TRBV7-2 | ASSPSSSSANEKLF
TRBJ2-4 | TRBV9 | ASSVDGTSFNIQY
TRBJ1-5 | TRBV27 | ASSSEGSHSNQPQH
TRBJ2-7 | TRBV28 | ASSLLGGLYEQY
TRBJ2-7 | TRBV9 | ASSKSRGGSEQY